This T cell receptor beta chain stems from a study of cytomegalovirus exposure and HLA in healthy donors. Study observations and caveats: A later analysis showed HLA-associated TCR beta chains outstripping equally common others in clonal expansion. Researchers left out some V segments, among them TRBV6-2 and TRBV6-3, as indistinguishable.

60 Vbeta and 13 Jbeta primers were used in PCR. Method: immunoSEQ multiplex PCR; TCRdb's copy keeps in-frame clones and lacks some. The profile shows around 36,000 clones, about four fifths of them singletons. The CDR3 totals 15 residues. Germline V CDR1 and CDR2: MNHEY, SMNVEV (reference sequence). Trimming pared 6 bases from V and 7 bases from J, leaving 21 bases between. Comment on this clone: What it recognizes is unknown.

The clonotype was recovered from a woman aged 40 to 50 in good health and CMV-seronegative. The chain links TRBV27 to TRBJ1-1; a possible D gene is TRBD1 (6 bases). Sequenced material: PBMCs. Written as DNA, the CDR3 is TGTGCCAGCAGCGACACTTTAGGGGGTTCGTTTGAAGCTTTCTTT. Its translation: CASSDTLGGSFEAFF.